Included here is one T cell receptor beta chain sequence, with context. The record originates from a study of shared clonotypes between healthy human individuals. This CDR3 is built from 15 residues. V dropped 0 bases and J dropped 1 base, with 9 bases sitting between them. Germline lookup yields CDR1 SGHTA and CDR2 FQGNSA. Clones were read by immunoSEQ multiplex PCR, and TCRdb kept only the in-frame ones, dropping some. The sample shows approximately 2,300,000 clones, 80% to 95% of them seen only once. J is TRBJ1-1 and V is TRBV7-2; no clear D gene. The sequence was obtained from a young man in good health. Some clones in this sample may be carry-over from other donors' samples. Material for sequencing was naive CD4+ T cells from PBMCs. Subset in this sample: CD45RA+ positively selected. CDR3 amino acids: CASSLAAVANTEAFF. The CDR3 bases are TGTGCCAGCAGCTTAGCCGCGGTAGCGAACACTGAAGCTTTCTTT.